Presented here are 22 T cell receptor beta chains from one specimen sequenced in a study of shared clonotypes between healthy human individuals. The data were produced by immunoSEQ multiplex PCR, yet TCRdb's version contains in-frame clones alone and is incomplete. The repertoire holds about 560,000 clones, with around three quarters as singletons. The sequenced sample was PBMCs. Receptor source: a woman aged 40 to 50 in good health. Some clones in this sample may be carry-over from other donors' samples.

The chain employs TRBV11-2 and TRBJ2-1, with 10 nucleotides matching TRBD2. Germline V gives CDR1 SGHAT, CDR2 FQNNGV. CDR3 length: 17 residues. With V trimmed by 4 bases and J by 6 bases, 12 bases remained unmatched. The CDR3 DNA follows: TGTGCCAGCAGCTCCGTGGTAGCGGGAGGCCTGGGCAATGAGCAGTTCTTC. It codes for CASSSVVAGGLGNEQFF.

Comments on this clone: A far larger clone is one base from this, pointing to a likely read error. The V and J genes are TRBV7-9 and TRBJ2-3; 16 nucleotides agree with TRBD2. Germline V gene lookup returns CDR1 SEHNR and CDR2 FQNEAQ (reference sequence). The CDR3 has 16 residues. The CDR3 DNA follows: TGTGCCGGCAGCTCGGGACTAGCGGGAGGGAGGGATACGCAGTATTTT. Translated: CAGSSGLAGGRDTQYF.

This sequence joins TRBV5-5 and TRBJ2-7, with unresolved D. Germline V gene lookup returns CDR1 SGHKS and CDR2 YYEKEE (reference sequence). This CDR3 has 16 residues. The ends were cut back, 0 bases at V and 0 bases at J, with 13 bases in the middle. The CDR3 here is CASSLGRPTSSYEQYF. Here the CDR3 DNA reads TGTGCCAGCAGCTTGGGTAGGCCGACGAGCTCCTACGAGCAGTACTTC.

Notes on this clone: A junction end diverges from the germline sequence, so it may reflect a read error. The chain has TRBV5-1 and TRBJ1-4, with 9 positions matching TRBD1. The CDR3 covers 13 residues. The germline gives CDR1 SGHRS, CDR2 YFSETQ. This chain's CDR3 is CASTLVDRDREIF. CDR3 coding DNA: TGCGCCAGCACCTTAGTAGACCGGGACAGGGAAATTTTT.

The chain carries TRBV7-8 and TRBJ2-7, with 8 bases that match TRBD1. V gave up 6 bases and J gave up 1 base; unmatched junction bases: 8. Germline CDR1 and CDR2: SGHVS and FQNEAQ. CDR3 size: 15 residues. CDR3: CASSLSTGESYEQYF. The CDR3 DNA is TGTGCCAGCAGTTTATCGACAGGGGAATCCTACGAGCAGTACTTC. Full variable domain (missing parts from reference TRBV7-8 and TRBJ2-7): GAGVSQSPRYKVAKRGQDVALRCDPISGHVSLFWYQQALGQGPEFLTYFQNEAQLDKSGLPSDRFFAERPEGSVSTLKIQRTQQEDSAVYLCASSLSTGESYEQYFGPGTRLTVT.

V is TRBV30 and J is TRBJ2-2, with 7 nucleotides matching TRBD1. The CDR3 totals 15 residues. Germline loops: CDR1 GTSNPN, CDR2 SVGIG (reference sequence). J gave up 0 bases and V 2 bases, and 3 bases lay outside the gene matches. In nucleotides, the CDR3 is TGTGCCTGGAGTCACGGGACAGCGAACACCGGGGAGCTGTTTTTT. Translated: CAWSHGTANTGELFF.

The chain uses TRBV9 and TRBJ1-2; D is possibly TRBD1 (5 bases). CDR1 SGDLS and CDR2 YYNGEE come from the germline V gene. This CDR3 region has 12 residues. Trimming took 5 bases from V and 5 from J, leaving 10 bases between them. As DNA, the CDR3 is TGTGCCAGCAGTAGGGGCAGATATGGCTACACCTTC. Translation gives CASSRGRYGYTF.

The chain employs TRBV28 and TRBJ1-5; D call uncertain. This CDR3 region has 14 residues. The germline V gene has CDR1 MDHEN and CDR2 SYDVKM. V lost 5 bases, J lost 3 bases, and 11 bases lay in between. The chain's CDR3 is CASSTPGFNQPQHF. The CDR3 bases are TGTGCCAGCAGTACTCCGGGATTCAATCAGCCCCAGCATTTT.

The rearrangement joins TRBV28 to TRBJ2-2; a possible D gene is TRBD2 (6 bases). The germline V gene encodes CDR1 MDHEN and CDR2 SYDVKM. CDR3 length: 15 residues. Between the trimmed V and J ends, which lost 2 bases and 2 bases, there was a span of 9 bases. The CDR3 DNA follows: TGTGCCAGCAGTTTAGGAGGGGCTAACACCGGGGAGCTGTTTTTT. The encoded protein is CASSLGGANTGELFF.

In this sample, this clone turned up a few times. One base separates it from a far larger clone, so it is likely a read error. The chain couples TRBV29-1 to TRBJ2-5; 9 bases map to TRBD2. CDR1 is SQVTM and CDR2 is ANQGSEA in the germline V gene. The CDR3 loop spans 14 amino acids. CDR3 coding DNA: TGCAGCGTTGGGGTAGCGGGAGTGGTAGAGACCCGGTACTTC. Protein product: CSVGVAGVVETRYF. Full variable domain (missing parts from reference TRBV29-1 and TRBJ2-5): SAVISQKPSRDICQRGTSLTIQCQVDSQVTMMFWYRQQPGQSLTLIATANQGSEATYESGFVIDKFPISRPNLTFSTLTVSNMSPEDSSIYLCSVGVAGVVETRYFGPGTRLLVL.

This clone was observed at least ten times. This chain connects TRBV7-9 to TRBJ2-1; no reliable D call. CDR1 SEHNR and CDR2 FQNEAQ come from the germline V gene (reference sequence). The CDR3 is 12 residues long. The V gene lost 5 bases and the J gene lost 7 bases, with 9 bases spanning the gap. The CDR3 DNA sequence: TGTGCCAGCAGCCCCGACGAGAATGAGCAGTTCTTC. Its protein is CASSPDENEQFF. The complete variable domain, with remaining parts taken from reference TRBV7-9 and TRBJ2-1, reads DTGVSQNPRHKITKRGQNVTFRCDPISEHNRLYWYRQTLGQGPEFLTYFQNEAQLEKSRLLSDRFSAERPKGSFSTLEIQRTEQGDSAMYLCASSPDENEQFFGPGTRLTVL.

This clone was observed at least ten times. V is TRBV5-1 and J is TRBJ1-2; no reliable D call. CDR3 length: 13 residues. Trimming cost V 1 base and J 3 bases, with 7 bases left between them. The germline V gene has CDR1 SGHRS and CDR2 YFSETQ. CDR3 residues: CASSLRGDYGYTF. The CDR3 DNA follows: TGCGCCAGCAGCTTGAGAGGTGACTATGGCTACACCTTC.

V and J are TRBV4-1 and TRBJ1-5; no clear D gene. V shed 2 bases and J shed 0 bases, with 5 bases lying between them. CDR1 is MGHRA, CDR2 YSYEKL, per germline. This CDR3 has 14 residues. CDR3 residues: CASSQRHSNQPQHF. As DNA, the CDR3 is TGCGCCAGCAGCCAACGGCATAGCAATCAGCCCCAGCATTTT.

The genes are TRBV7-9 and TRBJ1-2; 8 bases fit TRBD1. The germline CDR1 and CDR2 sequences are SEHNR and FQNEAQ (reference sequence). V lost 5 bases and J lost 4; bases outside the gene matches: 12. The CDR3 is made up of 16 amino acids. CDR3 residues: CASSATQGARVYGYTF. CDR3 coding DNA: TGTGCCAGCAGCGCGACCCAGGGGGCGCGGGTCTATGGCTACACCTTC.

This rearrangement joins TRBV14 to TRBJ2-7, with D tentatively TRBD2 (6 bases). The CDR3 consists of 14 residues. Germline V lookup: CDR1 SGHDN, CDR2 FVKESK. The V and J ends lost 4 bases and 4 bases respectively, with 14 bases between them. CDR3 nucleotide sequence: TGTGCCAGCAGCCTCGTTAGCGGCGCGTACGAGCAGTACTTC. Encoded protein: CASSLVSGAYEQYF.

This chain joins TRBV5-1 and TRBJ1-2; D perhaps matches TRBD1 (5 bases). The CDR3 runs 14 residues. The V and J ends lost 0 bases and 7 bases respectively, with 13 bases between them. Germline V CDR1 and CDR2: SGHRS, YFSETQ. CDR3 loop: CASSLGRGMVGYTF. The CDR3 coding sequence is TGCGCCAGCAGCTTGGGGCGGGGGATGGTTGGCTACACCTTC.

The chain recombines TRBV4-2 with TRBJ2-1; TRBD2 might be the D (6 bases). Germline V lookup: CDR1 LGHNA, CDR2 YNFKEQ. The CDR3 is made up of 16 amino acids. V shed 1 base and J shed 5 bases, with 15 bases lying between them. CDR3 region: CASSQVSGRLDNEQFF. The DNA for the CDR3 is TGTGCCAGCAGCCAAGTTAGCGGAAGATTGGACAATGAGCAGTTCTTC.

J is TRBJ2-3 and V is TRBV29-1; 10 bases fit TRBD2. Germline CDR1 reads SQVTM; CDR2 reads ANQGSEA. Losses at the gene ends were 7 bases for V and 2 bases for J; bases not matched to a gene: 6. The CDR3 length is 14 residues. CDR3 coding DNA: TGCAGCGCATCAACTAGCGGGAACACAGATACGCAGTATTTT. It translates to CSASTSGNTDTQYF.

This clone was recorded only once. V and J are TRBV9 and TRBJ2-2, with 11 bases fitting TRBD2. Germline CDR1 reads SGDLS; CDR2 reads YYNGEE. This CDR3 comprises 16 residues. V lost 4 bases, J lost 6 bases, and 8 bases stayed unmatched. DNA of the CDR3: TGTGCCAGCAGCACCCGTAGCGGGAGGGCCGCCGGGGAGCTGTTTTTT. Encoded protein: CASSTRSGRAAGELFF.

The rearrangement links TRBV5-1 to TRBJ2-1, with D perhaps TRBD2 (5 bases). The CDR3 runs 16 residues. Germline V gives CDR1 SGHRS, CDR2 YFSETQ. The V end lost 4 bases, the J end lost 6 bases, and 20 bases lay between the germline ends. CDR3 region: CASSMSGLGRGNEQFF. DNA for the CDR3: TGCGCCAGCAGCATGAGCGGTTTGGGCCGGGGCAATGAGCAGTTCTTC.

CDR3 protein: CASSYGTEAFF. The CDR3 nucleotides are TGTGCCAGCAGTTACGGCACTGAAGCTTTCTTT. This chain joins TRBV6-1 and TRBJ1-1, with no clear D. This CDR3 is built from 11 residues. The V end lost 5 bases, the J end lost 4 bases, and 5 bases lay between the germline ends. The germline V gene has CDR1 MNHNS and CDR2 SASEGT.

This clone has a handful of counts. The gene calls are TRBV6-5 and TRBJ2-5; D unresolved. Trimming shortened V by 8 bases and J by 7 bases, and 14 bases separated the two germline ends. This CDR3 spans 12 amino acids. Germline V gives CDR1 MNHEY, CDR2 SVGAGI. The CDR3 loop reads CASGDSAWTQYF. DNA for the CDR3: TGTGCCAGCGGAGATTCTGCCTGGACCCAGTACTTC.